Sequencing of this T cell receptor (beta chain) was carried out in a study of human T cells and chemical hapten exposure. The sample's time point: patch test 3, about 24 weeks after DPC sensitization. Regarding treatment: therapeutic diphenylcyclopropenone sensitization with weekly scalp DPC. Germline-derived CDR1 and CDR2 are SNHLY and FYNNEI. This CDR3 is 17 amino acids long. V was pared by 3 bases and J by 0 bases, with 12 bases between. TCRdb fed the RACE reads into MiXCR, producing one record per CDR3 protein. The table has 130,000 or so distinct CDR3 sequences, 11% seen once. Source: whole blood, taken in connection with sensitization to the hapten diphenylcyclopropenone (DPC). The genes are TRBV2 and TRBJ1-6, with D unclear. This clonotype originated in a woman between 50 and 59 years old with alopecia areata. Some clones in this sample may be carry-over from other donors' samples. Here the CDR3 DNA reads TGTGCCAGCAGTGAGTTGGGCGGTGGCTCCTATAATTCACCCCTCCACTTT. Its translation: CASSELGGGSYNSPLHF.